Listed below are T cell receptor beta chains from one sample, sequenced in a study of identical twins. Via MiXCR, TCRdb re-called the 5' RACE reads, giving one row per CDR3 protein. Here the sample spans about 890,000 distinct CDR3 sequences, 9% to 15% being singletons. These same data were also listed under a study on yellow fever vaccine responses in identical twins.

Material for sequencing was PBMCs. The source of these receptors is a woman under 30 in good health. Both conserved end residues are part of each CDR3. D genes are given only for firm matches. The listing skips clone size in some rows; elsewhere it reads once, few, many or a size class.

cdr3_aa: CASSLQGPGTDTQYF; cdr3_nt: TGTGCCAGCAGCTTGCAGGGGCCGGGGACAGATACGCAGTATTTT; d_call: -; j_call: TRBJ2-3; v_call: TRBV7-3; clone_size: many
cdr3_aa: CASSYRGDYEQYF; cdr3_nt: TGTGCCAGCAGCTACAGGGGGGACTACGAGCAGTACTTC; d_call: TRBD1; j_call: TRBJ2-7; v_call: TRBV7-2; clone_size: few
cdr3_aa: CAISESLSNTGELFF; cdr3_nt: TGTGCCATCAGTGAGTCCCTCTCGAACACCGGGGAGCTGTTTTTT; d_call: -; j_call: TRBJ2-2; v_call: TRBV10-3; clone_size: -
cdr3_aa: CASSGRQGSGANVLTF; cdr3_nt: TGTGCCAGCAGTGGCAGACAGGGCTCTGGGGCCAACGTCCTGACTTTC; d_call: TRBD1; j_call: TRBJ2-6; v_call: TRBV27; clone_size: -
cdr3_aa: CASSEGGDEQFF; cdr3_nt: TGTGCCAGCAGTGAAGGCGGCGATGAGCAGTTCTTC; d_call: -; j_call: TRBJ2-1; v_call: TRBV12-3/TRBV12-4; clone_size: many
cdr3_aa: CASSQLNAGTSAYLKYF; cdr3_nt: TGTGCCAGCAGCCAATTAAATGCCGGGACTAGCGCCTATTTGAAGTACTTC; d_call: TRBD2; j_call: TRBJ2-4; v_call: TRBV3-1; clone_size: few
cdr3_aa: CSARDPAGGADTQYF; cdr3_nt: TGCAGTGCTAGAGATCCGGCGGGGGGCGCAGATACGCAGTATTTT; d_call: TRBD2; j_call: TRBJ2-3; v_call: TRBV20-1; clone_size: -
cdr3_aa: CSANPGLAGGSYEQYF; cdr3_nt: TGCAGTGCTAATCCGGGACTAGCGGGAGGATCCTACGAGCAGTACTTC; d_call: TRBD2; j_call: TRBJ2-7; v_call: TRBV20-1; clone_size: few
cdr3_aa: CASSEPEGYNEQFF; cdr3_nt: TGTGCCAGCAGTGAGCCGGAGGGCTACAATGAGCAGTTCTTC; d_call: -; j_call: TRBJ2-1; v_call: TRBV6-1; clone_size: few
cdr3_aa: CASSLAGRVGDEQYF; cdr3_nt: TGCGCCAGCAGCTTGGCCGGGAGGGTCGGTGACGAGCAGTACTTC; d_call: TRBD2; j_call: TRBJ2-7; v_call: TRBV5-1; clone_size: -
cdr3_aa: CSARKSGRDTEAFF; cdr3_nt: TGCAGTGCCCGCAAATCGGGTCGGGACACTGAAGCTTTCTTT; d_call: -; j_call: TRBJ1-1; v_call: TRBV20-1; clone_size: few